This T cell receptor (beta chain) was sequenced in a study of blood T cell repertoires in COVID-19. Study context: PBMCs, B-cell-depleted T cells, or T cells provided the cDNA or gDNA that made up the material.

V was pared by 5 bases and J by 4 bases, with 11 bases between. The CDR3 extends over 13 amino acids. Germline V gene sequence: CDR1 SGHAT, CDR2 FQDESV (reference sequence). This clone has just a few counts. The method was immunoSEQ multiplex PCR; TCRdb's version includes in-frame clones alone and lacks a portion of them. Here the sample spans a few hundred thousand clones, over 75% being singletons. The sequence derives from a human donor in a cohort sampled during active COVID-19. This chain links TRBV11-1 with TRBJ1-1; a weak D match, TRBD1 (5 bases). The sequenced material came from peripheral blood. The CDR3 region is CASSPAQGTEAFF. The DNA of the CDR3 is TGTGCCAGCAGCCCGGCCCAGGGCACTGAAGCTTTCTTT.